The 5 T cell receptor beta chains listed next were all sequenced from one sample in a study of blood T cells in healthy people across ages. A second PCR, run for about 7 to 11 cycles, used a sample-barcoded 5' primer plus a J-beta primer mix. Each CDR3 protein is one row after TCRdb ran MiXCR on the 5' RACE reads. In the table there are about 1 million distinct CDR3 sequences, 45% of which are singletons. The sequenced material came from blood. The receptors originated from a woman aged 55-70 years in good health.

This clonotype was detected many times. The V gene is TRBV12-3 or TRBV12-4, the J gene TRBJ2-7; D may be TRBD2 (6 bases). The CDR3 length is 13 residues. V shed 6 bases and J shed 3 bases, with 12 bases lying between them. The CDR3 sequence: CASSPGTDYEQYF. The CDR3 DNA is TGTGCCAGCAGCCCAGGGACTGACTACGAGCAGTACTTC.

This clonotype was counted a single time. This chain joins TRBV6-5 and TRBJ2-3, with D maybe TRBD1 (6 bases). Between the trimmed V and J ends, which lost 4 bases and 2 bases, there was a span of 22 bases. The CDR3 is made up of 18 amino acids. Germline CDR1 reads MNHEY; CDR2 reads SVGAGI. The CDR3 DNA reads as TGTGCCAGCAGTTCTCTTACTCTAGGGACACCCGTCACAGATACGCAGTATTTT. Translation: CASSSLTLGTPVTDTQYF.

Ten or more counts support this clonotype. The CDR3 nucleotides read TGTGCCAGCAGCTTAGCGAGCGGAGGGGGCAGGGAGACCCAGTACTTC. It yields the protein CASSLASGGGRETQYF. The chain uses TRBV7-9 and TRBJ2-5; TRBD1 is a possible D gene (7 bases). The CDR3 spans 16 residues. V lost 0 bases and J lost 5, with 16 bases in between. Germline V gene sequence: CDR1 SEHNR, CDR2 FQNEAQ (reference sequence).

This sequence joins TRBV28 and TRBJ2-5; 7 bases match TRBD2. The length of the CDR3 is 16 residues. The V segment lost 3 bases and the J segment 2 bases; nucleotides outside the gene matches: 9. Looked up from germline, CDR1 is MDHEN and CDR2 is SYDVKM. CDR3 residues: CASSLGAGNLQETQYF. The CDR3 DNA sequence: TGTGCCAGCAGTTTGGGAGCGGGAAACCTACAAGAGACCCAGTACTTC.

The CDR3, as DNA: TGTGCCAGCAGCTTAGCCCTAGAACAAAGTACCTACGAGCAGTACTTC. As protein: CASSLALEQSTYEQYF. The chain links TRBV7-8 to TRBJ2-7; no reliable D call. The germline V gene encodes CDR1 SGHVS and CDR2 FQNEAQ. This CDR3 comprises 16 residues. The V end was cut by 0 bases, the J end by 2 bases, with 14 bases between.